These 18 T cell receptor beta chains share one sample of origin, sequenced in a study of blood T cell repertoires in COVID-19. The data were produced by immunoSEQ multiplex PCR, yet TCRdb's version contains in-frame clones alone and is incomplete. The sample carries about 21,000 clones, around 86% recorded once. Sequenced sample: peripheral blood. Receptors were obtained from a man aged 65 to 85 with acute or convalescent COVID-19.

The J gene is TRBJ1-1, the V gene TRBV7-3; a weak D match, TRBD1 (5 bases). Trimming removed 4 bases from V and 0 bases from J, with 6 bases in between. In germline, CDR1 is SGHTA, CDR2 FQGTGA. The CDR3 spans 13 residues. The CDR3 spells CASSWTLNTEAFF. The CDR3, as DNA: TGTGCCAGCAGCTGGACATTGAACACTGAAGCTTTCTTT.

The chain has TRBV4-1 and TRBJ2-1, with TRBD2 matching over 7 bases. Germline values: CDR1 MGHRA, CDR2 YSYEKL. V lost 10 bases to trimming and J lost 6 bases; unmatched junction nucleotides: 12. The CDR3 covers 14 residues. The CDR3: CATSSEGGPNEQFF. CDR3 in DNA: TGCGCCACATCCTCCGAGGGAGGGCCCAATGAGCAGTTCTTC.

The chain employs TRBV4-2 and TRBJ2-6; the match to TRBD1 covers 10 bases. Per germline, CDR1 LGHNA and CDR2 YNFKEQ. Unmatched junction bases numbered 4, after V lost 8 bases and J lost 0 bases. The CDR3 is made up of 16 amino acids. DNA of the CDR3: TGTGCCAGCGGGACAGGGGAGCCCTCTGGGGCCAACGTCCTGACTTTC. This codes for CASGTGEPSGANVLTF.

This rearrangement joins TRBV5-1 to TRBJ2-1, with 15 bases lining up with TRBD2. Trimming at V came to 4 bases and at J to 4 bases, leaving 6 bases not matched to a gene. CDR3 size: 17 residues. From germline, CDR1 is SGHRS and CDR2 YFSETQ. CDR3 protein: CASSPGLAGGPYNEQFF. CDR3 in DNA: TGCGCCAGCAGCCCCGGACTAGCGGGAGGGCCGTACAATGAGCAGTTCTTC.

DNA for the CDR3: TGTGCCAGCAGCTTAGTGGGACTACCCTCCGAGCAGTACTTC. Translating it yields CASSLVGLPSEQYF. V and J are TRBV7-8 and TRBJ2-7; 7 positions agree with TRBD2. CDR1 SGHVS and CDR2 FQNEAQ come from the germline V gene. The CDR3 has 14 residues. V lost 1 base and J lost 6; bases outside the gene matches: 6. Filled out from reference TRBV7-8 and TRBJ2-7, the complete variable domain reads GAGVSQSPRYKVAKRGQDVALRCDPISGHVSLFWYQQALGQGPEFLTYFQNEAQLDKSGLPSDRFFAERPEGSVSTLKIQRTQQEDSAVYLCASSLVGLPSEQYFGPGTRLTVT.

V gene TRBV6-5 combines with J gene TRBJ2-3; TRBD2 aligns across 7 bases. Germline assignment: CDR1 MNHEY and CDR2 SVGAGI. The CDR3 length is 14 residues. V was clipped by 5 bases and J by 2 bases; unmatched bases: 4. The DNA of the CDR3 is TGTGCCAGCAGTCTAGCGGAGTACACAGATACGCAGTATTTT. Translation gives CASSLAEYTDTQYF.

The V gene is TRBV28, the J gene TRBJ2-2, with a weak D call TRBD2 (7 bases). Trimming took off 7 bases at V and 6 bases at J, with 18 bases between the two ends. The length of the CDR3 is 15 residues. Germline V gene data show CDR1 as MDHEN and CDR2 as SYDVKM. The CDR3 nucleotides are TGTGCCAGCACCTTAATCGGGGGGCCGGCCGGGGAGCTGTTTTTT. It is translated as CASTLIGGPAGELFF.

V is TRBV11-2 and J is TRBJ1-1; 8 nucleotides align to TRBD1. The trim removed 10 bases at V and 5 bases at J, leaving 9 bases unmatched. The germline gives CDR1 SGHAT, CDR2 FQNNGV. CDR3 length: 13 amino acids. CDR3 sequence reads: CATSRGRWTEAFF. For the CDR3, the DNA is TGTGCCACCTCCAGGGGGCGGTGGACTGAAGCTTTCTTT.

The rearrangement links TRBV19 to TRBJ1-2; 10 bases match TRBD1. Germline assignment: CDR1 LNHDA and CDR2 SQIVND (reference sequence). The CDR3 consists of 15 residues. J gave up 4 bases and V 8 bases, and 10 bases lay outside the gene matches. Here the CDR3 DNA reads TGTGCCAGTCAACCCGGGACAGGGGTCCTCTATGGCTACACCTTC. Translating gives CASQPGTGVLYGYTF.

The chain is built from TRBV4-3 and TRBJ2-7, with D possibly matching TRBD2 (5 bases). The CDR3 runs to 13 residues. Germline CDR1 reads LGHNA; CDR2 reads YSLEER. The germline V and J ends were trimmed by 2 bases and 3 bases, with 8 bases remaining between them. CDR3 coding DNA: TGCGCCAGCAGCCAATCCGGAGGCTACGAGCAGTACTTC. This gives the protein CASSQSGGYEQYF.

The chain has TRBV18 and TRBJ2-5; a possible D gene is TRBD2 (5 bases). Looked up from germline, CDR1 is KGHSH and CDR2 is LQKENI. The germline V and J ends were trimmed by 3 bases and 3 bases, with 8 bases remaining between them. The CDR3 covers 13 residues. The CDR3 region is CASSPPGKETQYF. CDR3 DNA sequence: TGTGCCAGCTCACCCCCCGGGAAAGAGACCCAGTACTTC.

The chain uses TRBV7-2 and TRBJ2-1, with TRBD2 matching over 7 bases. Trimming removed 5 bases from V and 3 bases from J; junction bases left unmatched: 4. The CDR3 length is 14 residues. Germline loops: CDR1 SGHTA, CDR2 FQGNSA. The CDR3 region is CASSLLAVYNEQFF. In DNA, the CDR3 is TGTGCCAGCAGCCTCCTAGCGGTCTACAATGAGCAGTTCTTC.

The sample holds one count of this clone. The V and J genes are TRBV21-1 and TRBJ1-1. TRBV21-1 is marked as a pseudogene. The CDR3 is 10 residues long. CDR3 sequence: CAGGYTEAFF. The CDR3 nucleotides are TGTGCCGGAGGGTACACTGAAGCTTTCTTT.

The J gene is TRBJ1-4, the V gene TRBV19, with D unclear. V was pared by 5 bases and J by 7 bases, with 17 bases between. Germline CDR1 is LNHDA and CDR2 is SQIVND (reference sequence). This CDR3 contains 15 residues. The CDR3 sequence is CASSVTGSGSEKLFF. CDR3 DNA: TGTGCCAGTAGTGTTACCGGGTCGGGTAGTGAAAAACTGTTTTTT.

This clone was recorded once. The V and J genes are TRBV7-9 and TRBJ2-3; 15 bases map to TRBD2. The junction had 15 bases not matched to a gene; V was cut back by 8 bases and J by 0 bases. The CDR3 contains 20 residues. The germline gives CDR1 SEHNR, CDR2 FQNEAQ (reference sequence). For the CDR3, the DNA is TGTGCCAGCGCGTTCAAAAAGGGACTAGCGGGAGGTTCTAGCACAGATACGCAGTATTTT. This gives the protein CASAFKKGLAGGSSTDTQYF.

The chain links TRBV29-1 to TRBJ2-7; 8 nucleotides line up with TRBD2. Looked up from germline, CDR1 is SQVTM and CDR2 is ANQGSEA. The CDR3 is made up of 12 amino acids. Germline trimming cut 6 bases from V and 6 bases from J; bases unmatched to any gene: 7. CDR3 DNA: TGCAGCGTGGGGCCGGGAGGGCGCGAGCAGTACTTC. Translating it yields CSVGPGGREQYF.

The chain combines TRBV5-8 with TRBJ1-1; TRBD1 agrees at 8 bases. Germline V gives CDR1 SGHTS, CDR2 YDEGEE. Unmatched junction bases numbered 19, after V lost 6 bases and J lost 0 bases. The CDR3 contains 19 residues. The CDR3 DNA follows: TGTGCCAGCACCCTTGGAGTCGGCGACAGGGGTACCATGAACACTGAAGCTTTCTTT. Translation gives CASTLGVGDRGTMNTEAFF.

The genes are TRBV25-1 and TRBJ2-7; a possible D gene is TRBD2 (6 bases). The germline CDR1 and CDR2 sequences are MGHDK and SYGVNS. V was clipped by 3 bases and J by 4 bases, with 10 bases between them. The CDR3 length is 13 residues. Written as DNA, the CDR3 is TGTGCCAGCAGTGACCCCGGGAGTTACGAGCAGTACTTC. This sequence encodes CASSDPGSYEQYF.